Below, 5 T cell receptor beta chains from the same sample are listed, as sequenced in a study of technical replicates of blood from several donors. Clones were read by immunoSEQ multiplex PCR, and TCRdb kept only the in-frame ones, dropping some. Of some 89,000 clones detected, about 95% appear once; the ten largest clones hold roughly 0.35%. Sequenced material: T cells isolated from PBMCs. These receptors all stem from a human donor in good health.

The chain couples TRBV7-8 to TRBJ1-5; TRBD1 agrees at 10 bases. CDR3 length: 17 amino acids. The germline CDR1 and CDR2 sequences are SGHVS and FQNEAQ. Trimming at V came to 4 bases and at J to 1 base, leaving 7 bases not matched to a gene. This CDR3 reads CASSSGQGGWSNQPQHF. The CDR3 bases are TGTGCCAGCAGCTCTGGACAGGGGGGTTGGAGCAATCAGCCCCAGCATTTT. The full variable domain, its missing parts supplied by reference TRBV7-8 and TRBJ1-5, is GAGVSQSPRYKVAKRGQDVALRCDPISGHVSLFWYQQALGQGPEFLTYFQNEAQLDKSGLPSDRFFAERPEGSVSTLKIQRTQQEDSAVYLCASSSGQGGWSNQPQHFGDGTRLSIL.

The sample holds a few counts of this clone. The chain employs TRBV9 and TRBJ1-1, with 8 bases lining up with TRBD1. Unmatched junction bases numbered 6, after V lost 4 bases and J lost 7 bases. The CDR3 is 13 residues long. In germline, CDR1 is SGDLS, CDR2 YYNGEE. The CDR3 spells CASSLRGQGEAFF. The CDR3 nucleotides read TGTGCCAGCAGCCTCAGAGGACAGGGTGAAGCTTTCTTT.

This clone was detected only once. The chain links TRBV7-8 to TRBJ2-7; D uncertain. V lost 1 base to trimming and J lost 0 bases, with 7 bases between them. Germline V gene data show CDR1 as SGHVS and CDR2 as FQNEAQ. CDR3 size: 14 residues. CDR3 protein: CASSLVTPSYEQYF. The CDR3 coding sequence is TGTGCCAGCAGCTTAGTGACACCCTCCTACGAGCAGTACTTC. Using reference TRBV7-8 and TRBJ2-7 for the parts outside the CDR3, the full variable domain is GAGVSQSPRYKVAKRGQDVALRCDPISGHVSLFWYQQALGQGPEFLTYFQNEAQLDKSGLPSDRFFAERPEGSVSTLKIQRTQQEDSAVYLCASSLVTPSYEQYFGPGTRLTVT.

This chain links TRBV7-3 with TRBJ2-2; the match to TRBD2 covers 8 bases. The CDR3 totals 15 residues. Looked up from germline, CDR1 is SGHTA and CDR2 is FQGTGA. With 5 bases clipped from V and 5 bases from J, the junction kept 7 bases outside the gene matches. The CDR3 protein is CASSKPGLGTGELFF. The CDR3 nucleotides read TGTGCCAGCAGCAAGCCGGGACTAGGAACCGGGGAGCTGTTTTTT.

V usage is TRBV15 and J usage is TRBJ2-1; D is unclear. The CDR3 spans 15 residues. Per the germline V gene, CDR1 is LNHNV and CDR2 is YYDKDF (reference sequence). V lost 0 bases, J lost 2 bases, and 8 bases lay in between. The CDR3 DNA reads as TGTGCCACCAGCAGAGAGGCAGGTACCTACAATGAGCAGTTCTTC. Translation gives CATSREAGTYNEQFF.